Below, 31 T cell receptor beta chains from the same sample are listed, as sequenced in a study of T-cell reconstitution after alpha-beta-depleted transplantation in children. Unique molecular identifiers were incorporated when the TCRbeta library was constructed. TCRdb used MiXCR to reprocess the PCR reads, holding one entry per CDR3 protein. This table has about 610,000 distinct CDR3 sequences, under 12% appearing once. The sequenced sample was PBMCs from the stem cell graft donor, obtained from the stem cell graft. Source of these receptors: a human donor who donated a stem cell graft to a child with acute myeloid leukemia.

A few counts support this clonotype. The chain is built from TRBV9 and TRBJ2-5, with 8 nucleotides matching TRBD1. This CDR3 has 14 residues. Germline CDR1 SGDLS, CDR2 YYNGEE. Trimming at V came to 4 bases and at J to 2 bases, leaving 4 bases not matched to a gene. In nucleotides, the CDR3 is TGTGCCAGCAGCAACGGACAGGGACAAGAGACCCAGTACTTC. This encodes CASSNGQGQETQYF.

This clonotype was seen many times. The genes are TRBV6-5 and TRBJ2-2; 7 bases map to TRBD2. This CDR3 contains 14 residues. Germline V gives CDR1 MNHEY, CDR2 SVGAGI. Losses at the gene ends were 5 bases for V and 4 bases for J; bases not matched to a gene: 4. The CDR3 loop reads CASSPTSITGELFF. CDR3 in DNA: TGTGCCAGCAGTCCGACTAGCATCACCGGGGAGCTGTTTTTT.

This clonotype was seen at least ten times. The J gene is TRBJ2-7, the V gene TRBV6-5; D may be TRBD1 or TRBD2 (5 bases each). Per the germline V gene, CDR1 is MNHEY and CDR2 is SVGAGI. Trimming removed 0 bases at V and 7 bases at J, with 19 bases between. The CDR3 extends over 16 amino acids. CDR3 protein: CASSYSRGPRAKEQYF. In DNA form, the CDR3 reads TGTGCCAGCAGTTACTCCCGGGGCCCCCGGGCGAAAGAGCAGTACTTC.

The table lists this clonotype with a few counts. The junction differs from germline at one of its ends, possibly a read error. The rearrangement links TRBV12-3 or TRBV12-4 to TRBJ1-2; 9 bases fit TRBD1. The CDR3 runs 13 residues. DNA of the CDR3: TGTGCCAGCAGTGCAAATAAGGGACAGGGCTGCACCTTC. Protein: CASSANKGQGCTF.

This clonotype was observed at least ten times. The chain joins TRBV6-5 to TRBJ2-7; D may be TRBD2 (6 bases). The CDR3 consists of 14 residues. V was pared by 1 base and J by 4 bases, with 11 bases between. Looked up from germline, CDR1 is MNHEY and CDR2 is SVGAGI. Written as DNA, the CDR3 is TGTGCCAGCAGTTACTGGGGGACTCCATACGAGCAGTACTTC. Translating gives CASSYWGTPYEQYF.

V is TRBV3-1 and J is TRBJ2-4; D is perhaps TRBD1 (5 bases). The CDR3 covers 15 residues. V shed 0 bases and J shed 3 bases, with 9 bases lying between them. CDR1 and CDR2 from the germline V gene are LGHDT and YNNKEL (reference sequence). In DNA form, the CDR3 reads TGTGCCAGCAGCCAAGACACAGGTTACAAAAACATTCAGTACTTC. Residues: CASSQDTGYKNIQYF.

A word on this clonotype: A much larger clone lies a single base off, so this may be a read error. In DNA, the CDR3 is TGCAGTGCCCTGGACAGGTTGACTAGCACAGATACGCAGTATTTT. Amino acid sequence: CSALDRLTSTDTQYF. The V and J genes are TRBV20-1 and TRBJ2-3; 7 bases align to TRBD1. CDR3 length: 15 amino acids. CDR1 is DFQATT and CDR2 is SNEGSKA in the germline V gene (reference sequence). The junction had 9 bases not matched to a gene; V was cut back by 6 bases and J by 0 bases.

The sample holds a few counts of this clonotype. The V call is TRBV12-3 or TRBV12-4, the J call TRBJ2-2; D unresolved. V was cut by 6 bases and J by 4 bases, with 6 bases left in between. The CDR3 runs to 12 residues. The CDR3 reads CASRDFTGELFF. CDR3 DNA: TGTGCCAGCAGGGATTTCACCGGGGAGCTGTTTTTT.

J is TRBJ1-2 and V is TRBV10-3; 9 nucleotides line up with TRBD1. Germline-derived CDR1 and CDR2 are ENHRY and SYGVKD. This CDR3 has 15 amino acids. V was pared by 6 bases and J by 4 bases, with 9 bases of the junction left unmatched. The CDR3 sequence is CAISGGQGPLYGYTF. The CDR3 region has the DNA TGTGCCATCAGCGGGGGACAGGGCCCTCTCTATGGCTACACCTTC.

This clonotype was observed many times. This rearrangement joins TRBV29-1 to TRBJ2-1; 8 bases match TRBD2. This CDR3 is built from 12 residues. CDR1 is SQVTM, CDR2 ANQGSEA, per germline. The ends lost 7 bases at V and 9 bases at J; junction bases unmatched: 8. CDR3 sequence: CSARRSGSEQFF. CDR3 coding DNA: TGCAGCGCCAGGCGAAGCGGGAGTGAGCAGTTCTTC.

The rearrangement joins TRBV7-3 to TRBJ2-1; TRBD2 matches at 8 bases. This CDR3 is built from 19 residues. Germline-derived CDR1 and CDR2 are SGHTA and FQGTGA. Losses at the gene ends were 0 bases for V and 4 bases for J; bases not matched to a gene: 14. In nucleotides, the CDR3 is TGTGCCAGCAGCTTAACGGCAATCACGACTAGCGAAGATTACAATGAGCAGTTCTTC. It encodes CASSLTAITTSEDYNEQFF.

This clonotype was counted many times. The J gene is TRBJ1-1, the V gene TRBV7-2, with D perhaps matching TRBD1 (5 bases). Germline lookup yields CDR1 SGHTA and CDR2 FQGNSA. The CDR3 loop spans 13 amino acids. Trimming removed 0 bases at V and 8 bases at J, with 10 bases between. The CDR3, as DNA: TGTGCCAGCAGCTTAGCAGGGGTTACGGAAGCTTTCTTT. It codes for CASSLAGVTEAFF.

This clonotype was counted only a few times. This rearrangement joins TRBV20-1 to TRBJ2-7; maybe TRBD1 (6 bases). Germline CDR1 DFQATT, CDR2 SNEGSKA (reference sequence). CDR3 length: 14 amino acids. Trimming pared 1 base from V and 1 base from J, leaving 11 bases between. The CDR3 loop is CSARGRGHSYEQYF. CDR3 bases: TGCAGTGCTAGAGGCAGGGGCCATTCCTACGAGCAGTACTTC.

This clonotype was counted only a few times. The CDR3 loop reads CASSFSSGDGYTF. CDR3 nucleotide sequence: TGCGCCAGCAGCTTTAGTTCCGGCGATGGCTACACCTTC. The J gene is TRBJ1-2, the V gene TRBV5-1, with D hard to call. V shed 2 bases and J shed 6 bases, with 11 bases lying between them. The CDR3 is 13 amino acids. CDR1 and CDR2 (germline): SGHRS, YFSETQ.

The chain uses TRBV28 and TRBJ1-4, with D uncertain. The CDR3 is 13 residues long. Trimming pared 3 bases from V and 6 bases from J, leaving 8 bases between. Germline CDR1 MDHEN, CDR2 SYDVKM. The CDR3 DNA sequence: TGTGCCAGCAGTTTTGGTTTTTATGAAAAACTGTTTTTT. Translation gives CASSFGFYEKLFF.

The J gene is TRBJ2-1, the V gene TRBV20-1, with D perhaps matching TRBD2 (6 bases). Trimming left V 6 bases short and J 10 bases short, with 25 bases between. Germline values: CDR1 DFQATT, CDR2 SNEGSKA (reference sequence). The CDR3 contains 15 residues. This CDR3 reads CSASLTSLGKAEQFF. CDR3 nucleotides: TGCAGTGCCTCATTGACTAGTCTGGGGAAAGCGGAGCAGTTCTTC.

The chain carries TRBV7-2 and TRBJ2-3, with 10 bases that match TRBD2. CDR3 size: 14 residues. Germline-derived CDR1 and CDR2 are SGHTA and FQGNSA. Trimming cost V 9 bases and J 3 bases; bases outside gene matches: 6. The CDR3 bases are TGTGCCAGTAAGCGGGAGGGCCGGACAGATACGCAGTATTTT. It yields the protein CASKREGRTDTQYF.

The chain links TRBV20-1 to TRBJ1-2; D gene ambiguous. V dropped 4 bases and J dropped 4 bases, with 16 bases sitting between them. The V gene's germline CDR1 is DFQATT and CDR2 SNEGSKA (reference sequence). CDR3 size: 14 residues. The CDR3 is CSATSTGSPYGYTF. CDR3 coding DNA: TGCAGTGCTACGTCTACGGGGTCTCCCTATGGCTACACCTTC.

This clonotype was seen ten or more times. The V and J genes are TRBV12-3 or TRBV12-4 and TRBJ2-1; D uncertain. This CDR3 has 13 residues. With 6 bases removed from V and 7 bases from J, the gap between germline ends came to 13 bases. As DNA, the CDR3 is TGTGCCAGCAGCCCCGTACCGAGAAATGAGCAGTTCTTC. Translating it yields CASSPVPRNEQFF.

The rearrangement joins TRBV7-9 to TRBJ1-5; possible D gene TRBD1, 6 bases. The CDR3 totals 15 residues. The V and J ends lost 1 base and 9 bases respectively, with 16 bases between them. Germline CDR1 and CDR2: SEHNR and FQNEAQ (reference sequence). The CDR3 spells CASSLGGTQVGPQHF. The CDR3, as DNA: TGTGCCAGCAGCTTAGGCGGGACACAGGTTGGGCCCCAGCATTTT.

This clonotype was picked up a small number of times. V gene TRBV19 combines with J gene TRBJ2-1; D possibly matches TRBD1 or TRBD2 (5 bases each). Germline CDR1 LNHDA, CDR2 SQIVND (reference sequence). Trimming took off 7 bases at V and 6 bases at J, with 13 bases between the two ends. The CDR3 contains 13 residues. In nucleotides, the CDR3 is TGTGCCAGTAACAACCGGGACCGCAATGAGCAGTTCTTC. It specifies CASNNRDRNEQFF.

This clonotype was counted at least ten times. This chain connects TRBV5-1 to TRBJ2-1, with 7 bases matching TRBD1. The CDR3 has 14 amino acids. The V and J ends lost 6 bases and 8 bases, in that order; junction bases with no gene match: 11. The V gene's germline CDR1 is SGHRS and CDR2 YFSETQ. Written as DNA, the CDR3 is TGCGCCAGCACCCCGGGACAGCTTCCCGATGAGCAGTTCTTC. As protein: CASTPGQLPDEQFF.

This clonotype was observed many times. This chain uses TRBV28 with TRBJ2-7; D remains ambiguous. Trimming took 7 bases from V and 10 from J, leaving 14 bases between them. This CDR3 has 11 residues. CDR1 and CDR2 from the germline V gene are MDHEN and SYDVKM. The CDR3 loop reads CASTSKYGQYF. The CDR3 DNA sequence: TGTGCCAGCACCTCGAAGTACGGTCAGTACTTC.

This clonotype was observed a single time. The V gene is TRBV25-1, the J gene TRBJ2-3; TRBD1 matches 9 bases. The V segment lost 4 bases and the J segment 1 base; nucleotides outside the gene matches: 9. This CDR3 comprises 17 residues. Germline V gene data show CDR1 as MGHDK and CDR2 as SYGVNS. CDR3 amino acids: CASSAVGTGTGTDTQYF. The CDR3 DNA reads as TGTGCCAGCAGTGCGGTGGGGACAGGGACCGGCACAGATACGCAGTATTTT.

This clonotype was found a few times. This chain joins TRBV6-5 and TRBJ2-5, with D uncertain. V lost 9 bases, J lost 4 bases, and 9 bases lay in between. The CDR3 consists of 11 residues. CDR1 and CDR2 (germline): MNHEY, SVGAGI. Here the CDR3 reads CASQTRETQYF. CDR3 nucleotide sequence: TGTGCCAGTCAAACTCGAGAGACCCAGTACTTC.

Many counts were recorded for this clonotype. The chain employs TRBV29-1 and TRBJ2-7; TRBD2 might be the D (5 bases). CDR3 length: 13 residues. V shed 0 bases and J shed 6 bases, with 12 bases lying between them. CDR1 is SQVTM, CDR2 ANQGSEA, per germline. CDR3 DNA: TGCAGCGTTGAAGATGAGAGGAGGATCGAGCAGTACTTC. Translated: CSVEDERRIEQYF.

In this sample, this clonotype turned up many times. This sequence joins TRBV7-2 and TRBJ1-4; D unresolved. Germline V gene sequence: CDR1 SGHTA, CDR2 FQGNSA. The CDR3 is 15 residues long. V was cut by 0 bases and J by 1 base, with 6 bases left in between. The CDR3 nucleotides read TGTGCCAGCAGCTTAGCGGGCAGAACTAATGAAAAACTGTTTTTT. As protein: CASSLAGRTNEKLFF.

The chain recombines TRBV12-3 or TRBV12-4 with TRBJ2-3; tentative D call: TRBD2 (6 bases). V gave up 4 bases and J gave up 4 bases, with 12 bases separating them. This CDR3 region has 14 residues. Written as DNA, the CDR3 is TGTGCCAGCAGTTACCAGGCGGGGCCAGATACGCAGTATTTT. The encoded protein is CASSYQAGPDTQYF.

A few counts support this clonotype. The V call is TRBV11-2, the J call TRBJ2-3, with D possibly being TRBD1 or TRBD2 (5 bases each). Germline lookup yields CDR1 SGHAT and CDR2 FQNNGV. This CDR3 spans 12 amino acids. Trimming removed 4 bases at V and 8 bases at J, with 10 bases between. The CDR3 protein is CASSSPGTTQYF. CDR3 bases: TGTGCCAGCAGCTCTCCCGGGACTACGCAGTATTTT.

This clonotype was detected only a few times. The rearrangement uses TRBV29-1 and TRBJ1-5; no definite D call. Per germline, CDR1 SQVTM and CDR2 ANQGSEA. V lost 4 bases and J lost 2, with 12 bases in between. The CDR3 runs to 14 residues. Here the CDR3 DNA reads TGCAGCGTTGGACCGGGCCCAGGCAATCAGCCCCAGCATTTT. This encodes CSVGPGPGNQPQHF.

This clonotype was picked up a small number of times. The chain carries TRBV7-9 and TRBJ2-1, with no clear D. Germline CDR1 SEHNR, CDR2 FQNEAQ (reference sequence). This CDR3 has 13 residues. V was cut by 3 bases and J by 7 bases, with 10 bases left in between. The CDR3 sequence is CASSLTLSNEQFF. The CDR3 region has the DNA TGTGCCAGCAGCTTGACTCTGTCGAATGAGCAGTTCTTC.